This TCR beta chain was obtained from a study of blood T cell repertoires in COVID-19. On the study more broadly: Collection of acute and convalescent COVID-19 samples took place in the United States, Italy and Spain.

Original data processing: Estimated nucleated cell counts came from reference gene primer amplification. TCRdb's table, derived via immunoSEQ multiplex PCR, lists solely in-frame clones and lacks some. The DNA gave D and trimming, while V, J and clone size come from that table. The sample lists about 320,000 clones; over 80% were seen once. From germline, CDR1 is MNHEY and CDR2 SMNVEV (reference sequence). This CDR3 has 14 residues. V lost 8 bases, J lost 6 bases, and 19 bases lay in between. The chain links TRBV27 to TRBJ1-1; D possibly corresponds to TRBD1 (6 bases). The source material was PBMCs or T cells enriched from blood (not recorded which). This receptor was obtained from a woman between 18 and 29 years old who had recovered from COVID-19. CDR3 bases: TGTGCCAGCGGGAGGGCCACGAGGGGGGCTGAAGCTTTCTTT. It yields the protein CASGRATRGAEAFF.